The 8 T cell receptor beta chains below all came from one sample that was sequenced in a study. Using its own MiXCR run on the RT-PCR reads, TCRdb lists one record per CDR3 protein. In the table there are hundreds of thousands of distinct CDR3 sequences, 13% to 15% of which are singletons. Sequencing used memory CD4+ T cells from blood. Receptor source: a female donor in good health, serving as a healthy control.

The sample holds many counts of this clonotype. CDR3 region: CASSPSQGAYGYTF. CDR3 DNA sequence: TGTGCCAGCTCACCCTCACAGGGGGCCTATGGCTACACCTTC. J is TRBJ1-2 and V is TRBV18, with TRBD1 matching 9 bases. The CDR3 loop spans 14 amino acids. Per the germline V gene, CDR1 is KGHSH and CDR2 is LQKENI. V lost 3 bases to trimming and J lost 4 bases; unmatched junction nucleotides: 3. Based on the CDR3 plus reference TRBV18 and TRBJ1-2, the full variable domain is NAGVMQNPRHLVRRRGQEARLRCSPMKGHSHVYWYRQLPEEGLKFMVYLQKENIIDESGMPKERFSAEFPKEGPSILRIQQVVRGDSAAYFCASSPSQGAYGYTFGSGTRLTVV.

In DNA form, the CDR3 reads TGCAGTGCTACCAACCCGGCTGCCGAGACGGAGACCCAGTACTTC. It translates to CSATNPAAETETQYF. This chain connects TRBV20-1 to TRBJ2-5; D remains ambiguous. CDR3 length: 15 amino acids. The V end lost 4 bases, the J end lost 5 bases, and 20 bases lay between the germline ends. Germline CDR1 is DFQATT and CDR2 is SNEGSKA (reference sequence).

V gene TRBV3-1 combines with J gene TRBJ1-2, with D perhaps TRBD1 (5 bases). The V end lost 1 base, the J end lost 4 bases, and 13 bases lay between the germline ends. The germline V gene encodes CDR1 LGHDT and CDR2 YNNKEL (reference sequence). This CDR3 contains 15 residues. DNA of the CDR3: TGTGCCAGCAGCCAAGCCTTCCGGGGGGTCTATGGCTACACCTTC. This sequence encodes CASSQAFRGVYGYTF. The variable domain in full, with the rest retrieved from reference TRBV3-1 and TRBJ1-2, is DTAVSQTPKYLVTQMGNDKSIKCEQNLGHDTMYWYKQDSKKFLKIMFSYNNKELIINETVPNRFSPKSPDKAHLNLHINSLELGDSAVYFCASSQAFRGVYGYTFGSGTRLTVV.

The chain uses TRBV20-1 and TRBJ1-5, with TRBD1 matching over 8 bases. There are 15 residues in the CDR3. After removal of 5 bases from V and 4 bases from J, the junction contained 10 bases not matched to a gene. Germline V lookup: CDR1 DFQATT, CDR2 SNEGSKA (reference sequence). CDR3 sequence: CSAAPGTGLNQPQHF. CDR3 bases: TGCAGTGCTGCACCCGGGACAGGCCTAAATCAGCCCCAGCATTTT.

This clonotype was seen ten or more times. The CDR3 DNA follows: TGCAGTGCTAACGGCGGGACCCTCTCTGGGGCCAACGTCCTGACTTTC. Translated: CSANGGTLSGANVLTF. The chain recombines TRBV20-1 with TRBJ2-6, with a possible D match to TRBD2 (6 bases). This CDR3 contains 16 residues. The V gene lost 4 bases and the J gene lost 0 bases, with 13 bases spanning the gap. Germline V lookup: CDR1 DFQATT, CDR2 SNEGSKA (reference sequence).

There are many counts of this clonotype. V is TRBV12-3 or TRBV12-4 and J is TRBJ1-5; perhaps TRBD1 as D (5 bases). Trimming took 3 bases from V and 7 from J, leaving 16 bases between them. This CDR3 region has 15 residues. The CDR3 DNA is TGTGCCAGCAGTTTGGGGCAGATGGACCGCCAGCCCCAGCATTTT. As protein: CASSLGQMDRQPQHF.

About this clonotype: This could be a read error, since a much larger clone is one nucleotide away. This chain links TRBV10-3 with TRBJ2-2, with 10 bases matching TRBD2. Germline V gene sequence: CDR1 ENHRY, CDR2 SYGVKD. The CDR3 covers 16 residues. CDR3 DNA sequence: TGTGCCATCAGTGAGCCTAGCGGGGGAAACACCGGGGAGCCGTTTTTT. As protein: CAISEPSGGNTGEPFF.

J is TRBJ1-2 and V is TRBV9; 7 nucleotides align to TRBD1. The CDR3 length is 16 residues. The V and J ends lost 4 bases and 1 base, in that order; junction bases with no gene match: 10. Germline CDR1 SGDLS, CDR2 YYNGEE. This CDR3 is CASSQGQGDFNYGYTF. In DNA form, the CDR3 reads TGTGCCAGCAGCCAAGGGCAGGGGGACTTTAACTATGGCTACACCTTC.